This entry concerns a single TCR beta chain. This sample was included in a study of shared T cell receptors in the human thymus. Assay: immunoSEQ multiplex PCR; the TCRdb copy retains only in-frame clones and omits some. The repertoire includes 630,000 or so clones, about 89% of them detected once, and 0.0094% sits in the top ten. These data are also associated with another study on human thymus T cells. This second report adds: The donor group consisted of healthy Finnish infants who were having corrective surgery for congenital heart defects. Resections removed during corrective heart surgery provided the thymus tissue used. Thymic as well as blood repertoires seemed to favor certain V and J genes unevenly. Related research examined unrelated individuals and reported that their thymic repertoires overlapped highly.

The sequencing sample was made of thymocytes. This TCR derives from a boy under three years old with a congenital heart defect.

The CDR3 region is CASSDLKDRGFFTDTQYF. The CDR3 nucleotides are TGTGCCAGCAGTGATTTAAAGGACAGGGGATTTTTCACAGATACGCAGTATTTT. The chain has TRBV2 and TRBJ2-3, with 9 bases that match TRBD1. CDR3 length: 18 amino acids. Trimming took 3 bases from V and 2 from J; bases not matched to a gene: 12. Germline CDR1 reads SNHLY; CDR2 reads FYNNEI. The whole variable domain, filled in from reference TRBV2 and TRBJ2-3, reads EPEVTQTPSHQVTQMGQEVILRCVPISNHLYFYWYRQILGQKVEFLVSFYNNEISEKSEIFDDQFSVERPDGSNFTLKIRSTKLEDSAMYFCASSDLKDRGFFTDTQYFGPGTRLTVL.